A selection of T cell receptor beta chains follows, all from one sample in a study of blood T cell repertoires in COVID-19. TCRdb keeps only in-frame clones here, not all; method: immunoSEQ multiplex PCR. The table includes 90,000 to 100,000 clones, 85% detected once. The sequenced sample consisted of peripheral blood. These receptors came from a man older than 75 with acute or convalescent COVID-19. Both conserved end residues are part of each CDR3. Fields, in order: clone size, J gene, V gene, CDR3 length, CDR3 protein. A clone size is listed for some rows: how often the clone was seen (once, few, many), or a class if it is expanded.

-,TRBJ1-1,TRBV12-3/TRBV12-4,13,CASSLTENTEAFF
-,TRBJ2-7,TRBV11-2,16,CASSLGTAGEGYEQYF
-,TRBJ2-7,TRBV9,18,CASSPRVGGLAFLSEQYF
once,TRBJ2-1,TRBV4-1,15,CASRTSGRAVDEQFF
-,TRBJ1-4,TRBV6-2/TRBV6-3,16,CASSYSAGDTNEKLFF
-,TRBJ2-6,TRBV19,17,CASSYGVVPSGANVLTF
-,TRBJ1-4,TRBV6-5,14,CASRPGLGYEKLFF
-,TRBJ2-1,TRBV3-1/TRBV3-2,11,CASSQERKQFF
few,TRBJ1-5,TRBV19,15,CASSIGQGRNQPQHF
-,TRBJ2-7,TRBV6-2/TRBV6-3,12,CASSRDNYEQYF
once,TRBJ1-1,TRBV7-8,16,CASSLEGFWSNTEAFF
-,TRBJ1-5,TRBV3-1/TRBV3-2,15,CASSQAPGGNQPQHF
-,TRBJ2-1,TRBV3-1/TRBV3-2,16,CASSREGTGGWNEQFF
-,TRBJ2-1,TRBV24-1,18,CATSDPGPGQGTYNEQFF
-,TRBJ2-4,TRBV4-3,13,CASSQNPGNIQYF
-,TRBJ2-7,TRBV14,16,CASSQDSGREYYEQYF
-,TRBJ2-2,TRBV18,14,CASSPYSGTGELFF
-,TRBJ2-5,TRBV30,16,CAWGGTGLAGAGTQYF
-,TRBJ2-1,TRBV11-3,16,CASSSQAGPSYNEQFF
-,TRBJ1-2,TRBV9,16,CASSVLDRGRNQGYTF